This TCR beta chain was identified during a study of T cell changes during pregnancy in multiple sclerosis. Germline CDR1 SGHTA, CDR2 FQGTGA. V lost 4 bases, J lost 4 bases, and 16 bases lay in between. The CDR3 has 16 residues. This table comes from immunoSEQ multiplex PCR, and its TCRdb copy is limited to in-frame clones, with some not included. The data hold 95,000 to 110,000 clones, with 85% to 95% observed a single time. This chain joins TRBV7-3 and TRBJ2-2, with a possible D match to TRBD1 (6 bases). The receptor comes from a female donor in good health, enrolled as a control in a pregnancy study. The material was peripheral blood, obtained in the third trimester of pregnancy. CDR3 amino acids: CASSSTGFRATGELFF. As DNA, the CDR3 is TGTGCCAGCAGCTCGACAGGTTTCAGGGCCACCGGGGAGCTGTTTTTT.